What follows describes a single T cell receptor (beta chain). This sample is drawn from a study of blood T cell repertoires in COVID-19. Study context: Material from acute and convalescent COVID-19 was sourced from the United States, Italy and Spain.

There are 16 residues in the CDR3. The germline V gene encodes CDR1 SGHTA and CDR2 FQGNSA. V shed 7 bases and J 10 bases; nucleotides not matched to a gene: 17. Generated by immunoSEQ multiplex PCR, the TCRdb table keeps only in-frame clones and is missing some. The sample records fewer than 200,000 clones, about 85% being singletons. The receptor comes from a human donor with acute or convalescent COVID-19. The donor label of this sample is uncertain. The chain joins TRBV7-2 to TRBJ2-1; TRBD1 matches 9 bases. Sample: peripheral blood. The CDR3 DNA reads TGTGCCAGCACCCCCTTGGGGACAGGGCGACCCCGGGAGCAGTTCTTC. Encoded protein: CASTPLGTGRPREQFF.